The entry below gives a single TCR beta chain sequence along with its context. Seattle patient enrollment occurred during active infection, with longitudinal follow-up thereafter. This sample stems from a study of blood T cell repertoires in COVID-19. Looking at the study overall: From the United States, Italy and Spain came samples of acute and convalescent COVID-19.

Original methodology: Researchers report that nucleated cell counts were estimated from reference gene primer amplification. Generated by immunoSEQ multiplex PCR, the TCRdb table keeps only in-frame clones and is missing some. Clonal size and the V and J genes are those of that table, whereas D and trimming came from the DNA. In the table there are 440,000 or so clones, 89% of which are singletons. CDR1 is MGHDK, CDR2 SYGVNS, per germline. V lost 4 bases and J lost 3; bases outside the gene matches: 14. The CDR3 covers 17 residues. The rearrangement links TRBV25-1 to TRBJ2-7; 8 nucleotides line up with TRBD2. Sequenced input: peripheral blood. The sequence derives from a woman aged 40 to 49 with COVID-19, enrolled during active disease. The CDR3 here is CASSVTPGLDKDYEQYF. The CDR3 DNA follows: TGTGCCAGCAGTGTTACTCCGGGACTAGACAAGGACTACGAGCAGTACTTC.